Sequencing of this T cell receptor (beta chain) was carried out in a study of shared clonotypes between healthy human individuals. The wider study: Researchers assigned three CD4 naive, three CD4 memory, two CD8 naive and one CD8 memory plate to each donor. Points from the study as a whole: The authors sampled blood alone, and tissue repertoires likely differ.

Of note for this clone: Its antigen is not known.

Methods used by the authors: Filtering of immunoSEQ junctional sequences could not match full-length read filtering. Sequencing was performed with immunoSEQ multiplex PCR; in TCRdb, only in-frame clones are kept and a portion is missing. The V and J calls and the clone size are those of that table, but D and trimming were determined from the DNA. The sample lists some 2,400,000 clones; approximately 96% were seen once. The CDR3 is made up of 15 amino acids. Looked up from germline, CDR1 is ENHRY and CDR2 is SYGVKD. Trimming removed 6 bases at V and 6 bases at J, with 21 bases between. The receptor's source is a man younger than 35 in good health. The source material was naive CD4+ T cells sorted from blood. Regarding subset: CD45RA+ positively selected. The rearrangement links TRBV10-3 to TRBJ2-7; a weak D match, TRBD2 (5 bases). In DNA form, the CDR3 reads TGTGCCATCAGCGAGGGATTTGGCGCGGCCTCCGAGCAGTACTTC. Amino acids: CAISEGFGAASEQYF.